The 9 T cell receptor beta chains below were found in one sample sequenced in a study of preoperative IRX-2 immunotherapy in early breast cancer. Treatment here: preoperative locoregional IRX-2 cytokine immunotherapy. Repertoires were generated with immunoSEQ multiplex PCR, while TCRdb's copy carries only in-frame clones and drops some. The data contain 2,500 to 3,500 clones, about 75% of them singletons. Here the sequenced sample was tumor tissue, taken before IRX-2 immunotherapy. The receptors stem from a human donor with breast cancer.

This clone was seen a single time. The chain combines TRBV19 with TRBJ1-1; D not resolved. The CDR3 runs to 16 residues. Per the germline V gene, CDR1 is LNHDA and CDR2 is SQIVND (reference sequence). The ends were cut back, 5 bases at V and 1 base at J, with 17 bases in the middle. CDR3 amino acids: CASSSLGRVRNTEAFF. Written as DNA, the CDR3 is TGTGCCAGTAGTTCCCTAGGACGTGTGAGGAACACTGAAGCTTTCTTT.

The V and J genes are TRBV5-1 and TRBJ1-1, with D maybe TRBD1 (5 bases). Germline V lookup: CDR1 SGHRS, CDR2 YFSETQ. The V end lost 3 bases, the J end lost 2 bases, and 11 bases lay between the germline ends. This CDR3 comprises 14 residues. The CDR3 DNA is TGCGCCAGCAGCTCTGGGACGGGAAACACTGAAGCTTTCTTT. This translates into CASSSGTGNTEAFF.

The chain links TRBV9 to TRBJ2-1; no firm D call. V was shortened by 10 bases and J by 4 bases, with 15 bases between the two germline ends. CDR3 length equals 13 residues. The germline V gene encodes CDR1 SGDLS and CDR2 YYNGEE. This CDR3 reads CAESNDLYNEQFF. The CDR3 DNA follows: TGTGCCGAATCCAATGACCTTTACAATGAGCAGTTCTTC.

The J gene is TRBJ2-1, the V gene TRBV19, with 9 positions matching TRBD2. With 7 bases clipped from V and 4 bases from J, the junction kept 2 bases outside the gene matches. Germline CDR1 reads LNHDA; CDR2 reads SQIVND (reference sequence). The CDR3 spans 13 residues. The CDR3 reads CASTSGAYNEQFF. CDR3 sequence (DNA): TGTGCCAGTACTAGCGGGGCGTACAATGAGCAGTTCTTC.

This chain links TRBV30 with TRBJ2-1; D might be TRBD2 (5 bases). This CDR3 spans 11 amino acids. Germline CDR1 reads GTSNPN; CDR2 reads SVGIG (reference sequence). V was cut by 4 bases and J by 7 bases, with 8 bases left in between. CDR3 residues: CAWTEVNEQFF. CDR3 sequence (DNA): TGTGCCTGGACGGAGGTTAATGAGCAGTTCTTC.

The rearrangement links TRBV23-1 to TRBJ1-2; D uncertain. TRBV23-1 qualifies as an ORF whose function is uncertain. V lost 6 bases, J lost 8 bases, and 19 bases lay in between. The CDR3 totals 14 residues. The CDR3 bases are TGCGCCAGCAGCTTGGCTGTCTTTGGAGCAGGCTACACCTTC. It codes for CASSLAVFGAGYTF.

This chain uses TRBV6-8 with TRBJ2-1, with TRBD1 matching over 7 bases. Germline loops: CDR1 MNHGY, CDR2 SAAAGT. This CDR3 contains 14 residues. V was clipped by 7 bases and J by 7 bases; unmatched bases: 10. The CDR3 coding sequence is TGTGCCAGCAACAATCGACAGGGCCAAAATGAGCAGTTCTTC. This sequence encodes CASNNRQGQNEQFF.

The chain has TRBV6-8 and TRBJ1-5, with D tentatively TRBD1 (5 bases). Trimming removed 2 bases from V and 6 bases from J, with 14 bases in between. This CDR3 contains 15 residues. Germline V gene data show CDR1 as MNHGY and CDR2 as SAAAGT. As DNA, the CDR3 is TGTGCCAGCAGTTACGGGCAGGGCGGAGGTCAGCCCCAGCATTTT. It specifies CASSYGQGGGQPQHF.

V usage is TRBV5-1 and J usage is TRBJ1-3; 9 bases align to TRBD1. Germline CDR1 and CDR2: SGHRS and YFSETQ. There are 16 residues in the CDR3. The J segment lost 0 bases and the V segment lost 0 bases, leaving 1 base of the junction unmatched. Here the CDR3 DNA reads TGCGCCAGCAGCTTGGGACAGGGGGACTCTGGAAACACCATATATTTT. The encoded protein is CASSLGQGDSGNTIYF.